The T cell receptor (beta chain) described here comes from a study of CD8+CD57+ T cells in acquired aplastic anemia. The study's findings and limits: The study identified around 28 CD8+ CDR3 sequences shared by patients and controls.

It was patients with CD8+CD57+ cell expansion by flow cytometry who were chosen for sequencing. As to this clonotype: Antigen unknown.

This CDR3 spans 14 amino acids. From germline, CDR1 is SGHTA and CDR2 FQGNSA. V gave up 2 bases and J gave up 4 bases, with 11 bases separating them. The template used for profiling TCR beta VDJ and CDR3 was genomic DNA. TCRdb itself ran the reads through MiXCR, one entry per CDR3 protein. Of under 350,000 distinct CDR3 sequences listed, under 60% are singletons. The receptor was derived from a human donor with aplastic anemia. The sequencing sample was made of sorted CD4+, CD8+, or CD8+CD57+ T cells (not recorded which) from PBMCs. The gene calls are TRBV7-2 and TRBJ2-5, with D possibly matching TRBD1 (5 bases). CDR3 sequence: CASSLRRGTETQYF. CDR3 nucleotide sequence: TGTGCCAGCAGCTTACGTAGGGGCACAGAGACCCAGTACTTC.